What follows are 23 T cell receptor beta chains derived from one specimen sequenced in a study of shared T cell receptors in the human thymus. Repertoires were generated with immunoSEQ multiplex PCR, while TCRdb's copy carries only in-frame clones and drops some. Of about 380,000 clones in the sample, around 93% are singletons; the top ten hold 0.015% to 0.025%. Material: thymocytes. The origin of the receptors is a human donor.

This rearrangement joins TRBV27 to TRBJ2-7; D unresolved. V dropped 3 bases and J dropped 5 bases, with 29 bases sitting between them. The CDR3 has 19 amino acids. Germline CDR1 and CDR2: MNHEY and SMNVEV (reference sequence). CDR3 sequence: CASSFPRPKGPSDCDEQYF. As DNA, the CDR3 is TGTGCCAGCAGTTTTCCTAGACCGAAAGGACCGAGCGACTGCGACGAGCAGTACTTC.

The chain joins TRBV10-3 to TRBJ1-1, with TRBD1 matching 7 bases. V was pared by 7 bases and J by 3 bases, with 8 bases of the junction left unmatched. This CDR3 region has 14 residues. CDR1 and CDR2 (germline): ENHRY, SYGVKD. The CDR3 nucleotides read TGTGCCATCAAGGAACAGGGGACCGACACTGAAGCTTTCTTT. Protein product: CAIKEQGTDTEAFF.

The V and J genes are TRBV13 and TRBJ2-7, with unresolved D. Germline V gene lookup returns CDR1 PRHDT and CDR2 FYEKMQ (reference sequence). The CDR3 is made up of 17 amino acids. V was pared by 5 bases and J by 2 bases, with 22 bases between. In nucleotides, the CDR3 is TGTGCCAGCAGCCTATCGCGAGGTCCGGACCCAGCCTACGAGCAGTACTTC. Translated, it gives CASSLSRGPDPAYEQYF. The whole variable domain, remainder taken from reference TRBV13 and TRBJ2-7, is AAGVIQSPRHLIKEKRETATLKCYPIPRHDTVYWYQQGPGQDPQFLISFYEKMQSDKGSIPDRFSAQQFSDYHSELNMSSLELGDSALYFCASSLSRGPDPAYEQYFGPGTRLTVT.

This clone occurred once. The chain is built from TRBV11-1 and TRBJ2-1; the D is unclear. Trimming removed 2 bases at V and 7 bases at J, with 12 bases between. The germline gives CDR1 SGHAT, CDR2 FQDESV (reference sequence). The CDR3 is made up of 14 amino acids. The CDR3 DNA sequence: TGTGCCAGCAGCTTAAGCGCCCCAAGAAATGAGCAGTTCTTC. As protein: CASSLSAPRNEQFF.

V gene TRBV14 combines with J gene TRBJ2-3; possibly TRBD2 for D (6 bases). CDR1 is SGHDN and CDR2 is FVKESK in the germline V gene. The length of the CDR3 is 16 residues. V shed 0 bases and J shed 0 bases, with 10 bases lying between them. CDR3 DNA sequence: TGTGCCAGCAGCCAAGAGAGGGAGGCTAGCACAGATACGCAGTATTTT. Protein sequence: CASSQEREASTDTQYF.

The V gene is TRBV11-3, the J gene TRBJ2-7; possibly TRBD2 for D (6 bases). Deletions cut 4 bases from V and 1 base from J, with 8 bases between. This CDR3 comprises 13 residues. In germline, CDR1 is SGHNT, CDR2 YENEEA. Here the CDR3 reads CASSSGGSYEQYF. The CDR3 nucleotides read TGTGCCAGCAGCTCCGGGGGATCCTACGAGCAGTACTTC.

This chain connects TRBV28 to TRBJ2-5; 10 bases fit TRBD1. V lost 1 base, J lost 3 bases, and 2 bases stayed unmatched. Germline V gene sequence: CDR1 MDHEN, CDR2 SYDVKM. The length of the CDR3 is 15 residues. CDR3 nucleotides: TGTGCCAGCAGTTTATTCGGACAGGGGGAAGAGACCCAGTACTTC. Translated: CASSLFGQGEETQYF.

This rearrangement joins TRBV4-1 to TRBJ1-3; D call uncertain. The germline V and J ends were trimmed by 0 bases and 4 bases, with 10 bases remaining between them. The germline CDR1 and CDR2 sequences are MGHRA and YSYEKL. The length of the CDR3 is 15 residues. The CDR3 DNA follows: TGCGCCAGCAGCCAAGATTCGGTTGTGGGAAACACCATATATTTT. The encoded protein is CASSQDSVVGNTIYF.

The chain couples TRBV29-1 to TRBJ1-1; 7 nucleotides line up with TRBD1. The CDR3 totals 18 residues. CDR1 SQVTM and CDR2 ANQGSEA come from the germline V gene. The junction had 19 bases not matched to a gene; V was cut back by 4 bases and J by 2 bases. CDR3 nucleotide sequence: TGCAGCGTTGTAGGGCGGGTGGGAACAGGGGTCGTTAACACTGAAGCTTTCTTT. It specifies CSVVGRVGTGVVNTEAFF. Looking up the rest from reference TRBV29-1 and TRBJ1-1 gives the full variable domain: SAVISQKPSRDICQRGTSLTIQCQVDSQVTMMFWYRQQPGQSLTLIATANQGSEATYESGFVIDKFPISRPNLTFSTLTVSNMSPEDSSIYLCSVVGRVGTGVVNTEAFFGQGTRLTVV.

The sample holds a few counts of this clone. The gene calls are TRBV18 and TRBJ1-5, with D tentatively TRBD1 (6 bases). This CDR3 has 14 amino acids. Trimming stripped 3 bases from V and 6 bases from J, with 12 bases between. Germline CDR1 KGHSH, CDR2 LQKENI. CDR3 nucleotide sequence: TGTGCCAGCTCACCCCCAGGGGACGGTCAGCCCCAGCATTTT. It specifies CASSPPGDGQPQHF.

V usage is TRBV9 and J usage is TRBJ2-4; D is unclear. From germline, CDR1 is SGDLS and CDR2 YYNGEE. The CDR3 loop spans 15 amino acids. Trimming took off 0 bases at V and 1 base at J, with 8 bases between the two ends. Written as DNA, the CDR3 is TGTGCCAGCAGCGTAGGAGCCGACGCCAAAAACATTCAGTACTTC. Protein product: CASSVGADAKNIQYF.

The chain links TRBV7-9 to TRBJ1-3; D call uncertain. This CDR3 is built from 15 residues. Germline values: CDR1 SEHNR, CDR2 FQNEAQ (reference sequence). V lost 5 bases to trimming and J lost 4 bases, with 15 bases between them. In DNA, the CDR3 is TGTGCCAGCAGCCCGATTGCGACGGTAGGAAACACCATATATTTT. Translation: CASSPIATVGNTIYF.

The V gene is TRBV27, the J gene TRBJ2-3; 11 bases map to TRBD2. Germline-derived CDR1 and CDR2 are MNHEY and SMNVEV (reference sequence). J was trimmed by 0 bases and V by 5 bases; bases with no gene match: 13. This CDR3 has 19 residues. The CDR3: CASSAFGLAGRPSTDTQYF. DNA for the CDR3: TGTGCCAGCAGTGCATTTGGACTAGCGGGCCGACCTAGCACAGATACGCAGTATTTT.

The chain has TRBV29-1 and TRBJ2-1, with 9 bases lining up with TRBD2. In germline, CDR1 is SQVTM, CDR2 ANQGSEA. The J segment lost 5 bases and the V segment lost 0 bases, leaving 5 bases of the junction unmatched. The CDR3 consists of 15 residues. In nucleotides, the CDR3 is TGCAGCGTTGAAGATGCAGGGACTAGCCACAATGAGCAGTTCTTC. It codes for CSVEDAGTSHNEQFF.

This clone was found once. J is TRBJ2-1 and V is TRBV6-1; either TRBD1 or TRBD2 may supply D (5 bases each). Trimming stripped 4 bases from V and 4 bases from J, with 17 bases between. CDR1 is MNHNS, CDR2 SASEGT, per germline. CDR3 length: 16 amino acids. The CDR3 sequence is CASSVLGEKEYNEQFF. For the CDR3, the DNA is TGTGCCAGCAGTGTGCTGGGGGAGAAGGAGTACAATGAGCAGTTCTTC.

This chain links TRBV7-6 with TRBJ1-2; D is unresolved. Germline lookup yields CDR1 SGHVS and CDR2 FNYEAQ. This CDR3 comprises 13 residues. The V and J ends lost 3 bases and 6 bases respectively, with 11 bases between them. DNA of the CDR3: TGTGCCAGCAGCTTGGGTGGACTGGATGGCTACACCTTC. Its translation is CASSLGGLDGYTF.

This sequence joins TRBV25-1 and TRBJ2-2, with D perhaps being TRBD1 or TRBD2 (6 bases each). V was pared by 2 bases and J by 2 bases, with 15 bases between. The CDR3 runs 17 residues. The germline V gene has CDR1 MGHDK and CDR2 SYGVNS. CDR3 sequence: CASSEPWRGVNTGELFF. The CDR3 nucleotides read TGTGCCAGCAGTGAACCATGGAGGGGGGTAAACACCGGGGAGCTGTTTTTT.

This clone was counted between two and nine times. The chain joins TRBV5-6 to TRBJ2-7; 11 bases agree with TRBD1. Trimming cost V 3 bases and J 6 bases; bases outside gene matches: 8. CDR1 is SGHDT, CDR2 YYEEEE, per germline. This CDR3 spans 15 amino acids. CDR3 residues: CASSSKGDRGCEQYF. The CDR3 DNA sequence: TGTGCCAGCAGCTCGAAGGGGGACAGGGGGTGCGAGCAGTACTTC.

The rearrangement uses TRBV14 and TRBJ2-1, with 12 bases that match TRBD2. The CDR3 is 18 residues long. CDR1 and CDR2 from the germline V gene are SGHDN and FVKESK. The V gene end was trimmed by 2 bases and the J gene end by 4 bases; junction bases not matched to a gene: 9. CDR3: CASSQPPASGRAYNEQFF. The DNA for the CDR3 is TGTGCCAGCAGCCAACCCCCCGCTAGCGGGAGGGCGTACAATGAGCAGTTCTTC. Full variable domain (missing parts from reference TRBV14 and TRBJ2-1): EAGVTQFPSHSVIEKGQTVTLRCDPISGHDNLYWYRRVMGKEIKFLLHFVKESKQDESGMPNNRFLAERTGGTYSTLKVQPAELEDSGVYFCASSQPPASGRAYNEQFFGPGTRLTVL.

The chain uses TRBV11-2 and TRBJ2-3; D is possibly TRBD1 (7 bases). This CDR3 is built from 16 residues. Looked up from germline, CDR1 is SGHAT and CDR2 is FQNNGV. V gave up 4 bases and J gave up 2 bases, with 16 bases separating them. The CDR3 DNA follows: TGTGCCAGCAGCTCTCGCAGGGGGGCCGACACAGATACGCAGTATTTT. As protein: CASSSRRGADTDTQYF.

This sequence joins TRBV28 and TRBJ1-4; no definite D call. V was cut by 1 base and J by 0 bases, with 12 bases left in between. Germline-derived CDR1 and CDR2 are MDHEN and SYDVKM. CDR3 length equals 17 residues. CDR3 sequence reads: CASSLSSAIPTNEKLFF. Written as DNA, the CDR3 is TGTGCCAGCAGTTTATCGTCGGCAATTCCAACTAATGAAAAACTGTTTTTT.

This clone was seen only once. The V call is TRBV4-1, the J call TRBJ2-2, with D tentatively TRBD2 (6 bases). The length of the CDR3 is 16 residues. Between the trimmed V and J ends, which lost 1 base and 2 bases, there was a span of 11 bases. Germline assignment: CDR1 MGHRA and CDR2 YSYEKL. CDR3 amino acids: CASSQVVGSNTGELFF. The CDR3 coding sequence is TGCGCCAGCAGCCAAGTCGTCGGGAGTAACACCGGGGAGCTGTTTTTT.

This sequence joins TRBV30 and TRBJ1-5; D unclear. Germline V gene data show CDR1 as GTSNPN and CDR2 as SVGIG (reference sequence). The CDR3 has 17 amino acids. Trimming pared 5 bases from V and 4 bases from J, leaving 24 bases between. For the CDR3, the DNA is TGTGCCTGGGCGCCCAGTGTACGGTCCCTTCTTAATCAGCCCCAGCATTTT. Protein: CAWAPSVRSLLNQPQHF.